The next 18 T cell receptor beta chains were all read from a single sample in a study of cytomegalovirus exposure and HLA in healthy donors. The protocol was immunoSEQ multiplex PCR, while the TCRdb copy is restricted to in-frame clones and leaves out a portion. This table has under 200,000 clones, roughly 95% appearing once. The sequencing sample was made of PBMCs. These receptors were taken from a young woman in good health and CMV-seronegative.

J is TRBJ2-3 and V is TRBV19; a possible D gene is TRBD2 (7 bases). CDR1 LNHDA and CDR2 SQIVND come from the germline V gene (reference sequence). The ends were cut back, 3 bases at V and 2 bases at J, with 12 bases in the middle. The CDR3 runs 15 residues. DNA of the CDR3: TGTGCCAGTAGTATTGGCGGGGGCCTCACAGATACGCAGTATTTT. Its protein is CASSIGGGLTDTQYF.

The chain joins TRBV4-3 to TRBJ2-1; possibly TRBD2 for D (6 bases). The CDR3 totals 17 residues. In germline, CDR1 is LGHNA, CDR2 YSLEER. The V gene lost 0 bases and the J gene lost 2 bases, with 14 bases spanning the gap. The CDR3 loop is CASSQDRQGGPYNEQFF. In DNA form, the CDR3 reads TGCGCCAGCAGCCAAGATCGGCAGGGAGGTCCCTACAATGAGCAGTTCTTC.

This chain joins TRBV6-6 and TRBJ1-4, with 7 bases identical to TRBD1. This CDR3 is 15 amino acids long. The germline V gene encodes CDR1 MNHNY and CDR2 SVGAGI (reference sequence). With 7 bases clipped from V and 4 bases from J, the junction kept 9 bases outside the gene matches. CDR3 coding DNA: TGTGCCAGCACCGACCGGGACAGCCTTAATGAAAAACTGTTTTTT. Protein: CASTDRDSLNEKLFF.

The J gene is TRBJ1-2, the V gene TRBV30, with unresolved D. Trimming removed 1 base at V and 6 bases at J, with 12 bases between. The CDR3 runs to 13 residues. The germline gives CDR1 GTSNPN, CDR2 SVGIG (reference sequence). CDR3 sequence: CAWSASLPHGYTF. CDR3 nucleotide sequence: TGTGCCTGGAGTGCGTCCCTCCCCCATGGCTACACCTTC.

This rearrangement joins TRBV5-6 to TRBJ1-5; D is ambiguous. CDR3 size: 15 residues. V lost 2 bases and J lost 1, with 10 bases in between. Germline values: CDR1 SGHDT, CDR2 YYEEEE. The CDR3, as DNA: TGTGCCAGCAGCTTTTGGGGAGGCAGCAATCAGCCCCAGCATTTT. Its translation: CASSFWGGSNQPQHF.

The chain carries TRBV7-8 and TRBJ1-2; D is perhaps TRBD1 (6 bases). The germline V and J ends were trimmed by 4 bases and 1 base, with 10 bases remaining between them. This CDR3 is 14 amino acids long. The germline gives CDR1 SGHVS, CDR2 FQNEAQ. The CDR3 DNA follows: TGTGCCAGCAGCTGGGAAGGGGGTAACTATGGCTACACCTTC. It specifies CASSWEGGNYGYTF.

V gene TRBV4-3 combines with J gene TRBJ1-3; 11 bases fit TRBD1. This CDR3 is 15 amino acids long. Per germline, CDR1 LGHNA and CDR2 YSLEER. J gave up 3 bases and V 4 bases, and 2 bases lay outside the gene matches. The CDR3 DNA reads TGCGCCAGCAGCCCCGGGACAGGGGGTGGAAACACCATATATTTT. Protein product: CASSPGTGGGNTIYF.

J is TRBJ2-7 and V is TRBV28; 7 bases are shared with TRBD2. The V segment lost 6 bases and the J segment 3 bases; nucleotides outside the gene matches: 11. The CDR3 is made up of 15 amino acids. Germline values: CDR1 MDHEN, CDR2 SYDVKM. The CDR3 nucleotides are TGTGCCAGCAGCCCTGAACGGGGACTAATCTACGAGCAGTACTTC. This gives the protein CASSPERGLIYEQYF.

This chain links TRBV7-9 with TRBJ1-6; a possible D gene is TRBD1 (6 bases). Between the trimmed V and J ends, which lost 1 base and 9 bases, there was a span of 13 bases. The CDR3 spans 15 residues. Germline lookup yields CDR1 SEHNR and CDR2 FQNEAQ (reference sequence). In nucleotides, the CDR3 is TGTGCCAGCAGCTTAGTCGGGGGGGCTTCTTCACCCCTCCACTTT. It yields the protein CASSLVGGASSPLHF.

V is TRBV7-3 and J is TRBJ2-1, with 10 bases matching TRBD2. Germline loops: CDR1 SGHTA, CDR2 FQGTGA. This CDR3 is built from 18 residues. Trimming removed 1 base from V and 2 bases from J; junction bases left unmatched: 8. The CDR3 DNA is TGTGCCAGCAGCTTAATAGCAGCGGGGGGGATGGCCTACAATGAGCAGTTCTTC. It yields the protein CASSLIAAGGMAYNEQFF.

This sequence joins TRBV7-2 and TRBJ2-4; D possibly corresponds to TRBD1 (6 bases). The germline V gene has CDR1 SGHTA and CDR2 FQGNSA. The germline V and J ends were trimmed by 4 bases and 4 bases, with 11 bases remaining between them. The CDR3 contains 14 residues. This chain's CDR3 is CASSSGHEKNIQYF. In nucleotides, the CDR3 is TGTGCCAGCAGCTCGGGACACGAGAAAAACATTCAGTACTTC. Supplemented by reference TRBV7-2 and TRBJ2-4, the full variable domain reads GAGVSQSPSNKVTEKGKDVELRCDPISGHTALYWYRQSLGQGLEFLIYFQGNSAPDKSGLPSDRFSAERTGGSVSTLTIQRTQQEDSAVYLCASSSGHEKNIQYFGAGTRLSVL.

The chain employs TRBV7-8 and TRBJ2-3, with 9 bases lining up with TRBD2. Trimming took 1 base from V and 7 from J; bases not matched to a gene: 12. Germline CDR1 SGHVS, CDR2 FQNEAQ. The CDR3 has 17 residues. The CDR3 here is CASSLDAGRGGKNTQYF. The CDR3, as DNA: TGTGCCAGCAGCTTAGACGCCGGGCGGGGGGGAAAAAATACGCAGTATTTT.

The genes are TRBV19 and TRBJ2-5; 9 bases are a match to TRBD2. Germline values: CDR1 LNHDA, CDR2 SQIVND (reference sequence). CDR3 length: 13 residues. CDR3 residues: CGTSDTIFETQYF. CDR3 nucleotide sequence: TGTGGGACTAGCGACACCATCTTCGAGACCCAGTACTTC. Looking up the rest from reference TRBV19 and TRBJ2-5 gives the full variable domain: DGGITQSPKYLFRKEGQNVTLSCEQNLNHDAMYWYRQDPGQGLRLIYYSQIVNDFQKGDIAEGYSVSREKKESFPLTVTSAQKNPTAFYLCGTSDTIFETQYFGPGTRLLVL.

In regard to this clone: This sample also contains other DNA sequences that code for the same CDR3. The rearrangement links TRBV18 to TRBJ2-7; 7 bases agree with TRBD1. The V gene end was trimmed by 3 bases and the J gene end by 2 bases; junction bases not matched to a gene: 4. Looked up from germline, CDR1 is KGHSH and CDR2 is LQKENI. The CDR3 runs to 14 residues. As DNA, the CDR3 is TGTGCCAGCTCACCTACGGGACAGACCTACGAGCAGTACTTC. It codes for CASSPTGQTYEQYF.

This sequence joins TRBV5-1 and TRBJ2-1; 7 nucleotides match TRBD1. Germline CDR1 reads SGHRS; CDR2 reads YFSETQ. This CDR3 is built from 15 residues. V gave up 0 bases and J gave up 4 bases; unmatched junction bases: 4. CDR3 in DNA: TGCGCCAGCAGCTTGGTAGGGACAGAATACAATGAGCAGTTCTTC. Its protein product is CASSLVGTEYNEQFF.

The chain has TRBV5-6 and TRBJ2-7, with 7 bases lining up with TRBD1. The CDR3 runs 16 residues. Unmatched junction bases numbered 9, after V lost 3 bases and J lost 0 bases. Looked up from germline, CDR1 is SGHDT and CDR2 is YYEEEE. The CDR3: CASSSRTGLSSYEQYF. The CDR3 nucleotides are TGTGCCAGCAGCTCAAGGACAGGCCTTAGCTCCTACGAGCAGTACTTC.

V and J are TRBV7-9 and TRBJ2-7; 10 positions agree with TRBD1. Trimming at V came to 2 bases and at J to 5 bases, leaving 6 bases not matched to a gene. CDR3 length: 15 residues. Per germline, CDR1 SEHNR and CDR2 FQNEAQ (reference sequence). This CDR3 is CASSLYAGTGDEQYF. CDR3 in DNA: TGTGCCAGCAGCTTATACGCAGGGACAGGGGACGAGCAGTACTTC.

As DNA, the CDR3 is TGTGCCAGCCGTGGACAGTCCTCCTACGAGCAGTACTTC. Protein product: CASRGQSSYEQYF. The genes are TRBV28 and TRBJ2-7; a possible D gene is TRBD1 (6 bases). Between the trimmed V and J ends, which lost 8 bases and 0 bases, there was a span of 11 bases. Looked up from germline, CDR1 is MDHEN and CDR2 is SYDVKM. The CDR3 runs to 13 residues.